The 15 T cell receptor beta chains reported below all come from one sample, sequenced in a study of blood T cell repertoires in COVID-19. Profiling relied on immunoSEQ multiplex PCR, and the TCRdb table lists in-frame clones only, not all of them. Of fewer than 250,000 clones in the sample, around 90% were seen once. Sequencing was done on a sample of peripheral blood. These receptors originate from a man between 25 and 39 years old with acute or convalescent COVID-19.

This clone came up once. This chain uses TRBV5-1 with TRBJ1-2; D remains ambiguous. V lost 0 bases and J lost 3, with 15 bases in between. The CDR3 totals 16 residues. In germline, CDR1 is SGHRS, CDR2 YFSETQ. The CDR3: CASSLAPYRGDYGYTF. CDR3 nucleotide sequence: TGCGCCAGCAGCTTGGCCCCTTACCGAGGAGACTATGGCTACACCTTC.

The V call is TRBV6-6, the J call TRBJ1-6; D is unresolved. The germline V gene has CDR1 MNHNY and CDR2 SVGAGI (reference sequence). The CDR3 is 12 amino acids. Deletions cut 5 bases from V and 13 bases from J, with 12 bases between. Written as DNA, the CDR3 is TGTGCCAGCAGTCCCCCCTTGGCCCCCCTCCACTTT. It encodes CASSPPLAPLHF.

The rearrangement links TRBV6-5 to TRBJ2-6; 7 bases agree with TRBD1. Germline loops: CDR1 MNHEY, CDR2 SVGAGI. V lost 7 bases, J lost 2 bases, and 5 bases stayed unmatched. The CDR3 consists of 15 residues. The CDR3 region has the DNA TGTGCCAGCAATAACAGGGGCACTGGGGCCAACGTCCTGACTTTC. Protein product: CASNNRGTGANVLTF.

The chain has TRBV11-2 and TRBJ2-7; possibly TRBD1 for D (5 bases). The CDR3 is made up of 17 amino acids. V was trimmed by 0 bases and J by 3 bases, leaving 18 bases between them. CDR1 is SGHAT, CDR2 FQNNGV, per germline. The DNA of the CDR3 is TGTGCCAGCAGCTTAGATCCCGGCCAGGGCTCACTCTACGAGCAGTACTTC. It translates to CASSLDPGQGSLYEQYF.

The chain has TRBV3-1 (or the pseudogene TRBV3-2) and TRBJ2-6; D not resolved. CDR3 length: 18 residues. V lost 0 bases and J 0 bases, leaving 12 bases between the germline ends. The V gene's germline CDR1 is LGHDT and CDR2 YNNKEL (reference sequence). CDR3 bases: TGTGCCAGCAGCCAAGAAGGCCTAGTTGACTCTGGGGCCAACGTCCTGACTTTC. Translated, it gives CASSQEGLVDSGANVLTF.

The chain links TRBV5-1 to TRBJ1-4, with D possibly being TRBD1 (6 bases). From germline, CDR1 is SGHRS and CDR2 YFSETQ. The CDR3 length is 15 residues. V was clipped by 4 bases and J by 6 bases, with 16 bases between them. The CDR3 region is CASSAGAGYYEKLFF. The CDR3 DNA reads TGCGCCAGCAGCGCGGGGGCAGGGTACTATGAAAAACTGTTTTTT.

This clone appeared a single time. The V gene is TRBV29-1, the J gene TRBJ2-1; TRBD2 aligns across 11 bases. V gave up 2 bases and J gave up 4 bases; unmatched junction bases: 4. This CDR3 region has 15 residues. Germline V gene sequence: CDR1 SQVTM, CDR2 ANQGSEA. CDR3 sequence (DNA): TGCAGCGTTGAACTGGGACTAGCGGCTTACAATGAGCAGTTCTTC. Its protein product is CSVELGLAAYNEQFF.

The genes are TRBV10-1 and TRBJ2-1; TRBD2 agrees at 11 bases. V was pared by 5 bases and J by 7 bases, with 4 bases of the junction left unmatched. The CDR3 runs 14 residues. Germline V gene lookup returns CDR1 WNHNN and CDR2 SYGVQD (reference sequence). The CDR3 DNA reads TGCGCCAGCAGTTTAGGACTAGCGGGTAATGAGCAGTTCTTC. This codes for CASSLGLAGNEQFF.

The rearrangement joins TRBV5-6 to TRBJ2-3; TRBD2 matches at 9 bases. The V and J ends lost 3 bases and 9 bases, in that order; junction bases with no gene match: 11. The CDR3 loop spans 15 amino acids. Looked up from germline, CDR1 is SGHDT and CDR2 is YYEEEE. CDR3: CASSSSAGGLWTQYF. Here the CDR3 DNA reads TGTGCCAGCAGCTCTTCGGCGGGGGGGCTATGGACGCAGTATTTT.

This clone appeared a few times. This sequence joins TRBV2 and TRBJ2-4, with TRBD1 as a possible D gene (5 bases). CDR3 size: 15 residues. The V gene's germline CDR1 is SNHLY and CDR2 FYNNEI. Trimming removed 8 bases at V and 0 bases at J, with 14 bases between. CDR3 in DNA: TGTGCCAGCTTAGGGGTTGTGCTAGCCAAAAACATTCAGTACTTC. Its protein product is CASLGVVLAKNIQYF.

This clone was detected only once. The chain uses TRBV7-9 and TRBJ2-3, with D maybe TRBD2 (6 bases). Trimming cost V 5 bases and J 2 bases, with 17 bases left between them. Per germline, CDR1 SEHNR and CDR2 FQNEAQ (reference sequence). The CDR3 runs to 16 residues. The DNA for the CDR3 is TGTGCCAGCAGCCAAACCCGGGACTCGATCACAGATACGCAGTATTTT. Translated: CASSQTRDSITDTQYF. The entire variable domain, with the rest obtained from reference TRBV7-9 and TRBJ2-3, is as follows: DTGVSQNPRHKITKRGQNVTFRCDPISEHNRLYWYRQTLGQGPEFLTYFQNEAQLEKSRLLSDRFSAERPKGSFSTLEIQRTEQGDSAMYLCASSQTRDSITDTQYFGPGTRLTVL.

The V gene is TRBV30, the J gene TRBJ1-2; 8 bases are shared with TRBD1. The trim removed 6 bases at V and 7 bases at J, leaving 19 bases unmatched. This CDR3 contains 16 residues. Germline CDR1 is GTSNPN and CDR2 is SVGIG (reference sequence). The CDR3 protein is CACPLRRAGGIGGYTF. The CDR3 DNA is TGTGCCTGCCCTCTCCGGCGGGCAGGGGGCATCGGTGGCTACACCTTC. The full variable domain, with the rest looked up from reference TRBV30 and TRBJ1-2, is SQTIHQWPATLVQPVGSPLSLECTVEGTSNPNLYWYRQAAGRGLQLLFYSVGIGQISSEVPQNLSASRPQDRQFILSSKKLLLSDSGFYLCACPLRRAGGIGGYTFGSGTRLTVV.

The V call is TRBV12-5, the J call TRBJ1-5; D is ambiguous. V dropped 4 bases and J dropped 1 base, with 8 bases sitting between them. Per the germline V gene, CDR1 is LGHNT and CDR2 is FRNRAP. The CDR3 covers 14 residues. The CDR3: CASGSPGSNQPQHF. CDR3 coding DNA: TGTGCTAGTGGTTCCCCCGGGAGCAATCAGCCCCAGCATTTT. The complete variable domain, with remaining parts taken from reference TRBV12-5 and TRBJ1-5, reads DARVTQTPRHKVTEMGQEVTMRCQPILGHNTVFWYRQTMMQGLELLAYFRNRAPLDDSGMPKDRFSAEMPDATLATLKIQPSEPRDSAVYFCASGSPGSNQPQHFGDGTRLSIL.

V gene TRBV7-3 combines with J gene TRBJ1-6; D is possibly TRBD1 (6 bases). V lost 5 bases to trimming and J lost 8 bases, with 13 bases between them. The CDR3 length is 14 residues. Germline-derived CDR1 and CDR2 are SGHTA and FQGTGA. This chain's CDR3 is CASSRKPGDSPLHF. CDR3 sequence (DNA): TGTGCCAGCAGCAGAAAACCAGGGGATTCACCCCTCCACTTT.

CDR3 in DNA: TGTGCCAGCAGCCAATACAGGAAAGAGACCCAGTACTTC. It specifies CASSQYRKETQYF. This chain links TRBV14 with TRBJ2-5; possible D gene TRBD1, 5 bases. The CDR3 runs to 13 residues. V shed 2 bases and J shed 3 bases, with 7 bases lying between them. The germline V gene encodes CDR1 SGHDN and CDR2 FVKESK.